The 2 T cell receptor beta chains given below trace back to one sample, sequenced in a study of blood T cell repertoires in COVID-19. Libraries were prepared by immunoSEQ multiplex PCR; TCRdb keeps only in-frame clonotypes and omits some of them. The sample lists some 140,000 clones, approximately 80% occurring once. The sequenced sample was peripheral blood. The receptors originated from an elderly man with acute or convalescent COVID-19.

This chain uses TRBV7-2 with TRBJ1-1; D remains ambiguous. Germline CDR1 is SGHTA and CDR2 is FQGNSA. The length of the CDR3 is 15 residues. V gave up 4 bases and J gave up 0 bases, with 12 bases separating them. For the CDR3, the DNA is TGTGCCAGCAGCTATACGACACTGATGAACACTGAAGCTTTCTTT. It specifies CASSYTTLMNTEAFF.

This clone was recorded a few times. The chain links TRBV7-2 to TRBJ1-6; a possible D gene is TRBD1 (5 bases). V was pared by 6 bases and J by 10 bases, with 16 bases between. From germline, CDR1 is SGHTA and CDR2 FQGNSA. The CDR3 covers 14 residues. Here the CDR3 reads CASRSGGRGSPLHF. The CDR3 nucleotides are TGTGCCAGCAGGTCGGGGGGACGGGGGTCACCCCTCCACTTT.